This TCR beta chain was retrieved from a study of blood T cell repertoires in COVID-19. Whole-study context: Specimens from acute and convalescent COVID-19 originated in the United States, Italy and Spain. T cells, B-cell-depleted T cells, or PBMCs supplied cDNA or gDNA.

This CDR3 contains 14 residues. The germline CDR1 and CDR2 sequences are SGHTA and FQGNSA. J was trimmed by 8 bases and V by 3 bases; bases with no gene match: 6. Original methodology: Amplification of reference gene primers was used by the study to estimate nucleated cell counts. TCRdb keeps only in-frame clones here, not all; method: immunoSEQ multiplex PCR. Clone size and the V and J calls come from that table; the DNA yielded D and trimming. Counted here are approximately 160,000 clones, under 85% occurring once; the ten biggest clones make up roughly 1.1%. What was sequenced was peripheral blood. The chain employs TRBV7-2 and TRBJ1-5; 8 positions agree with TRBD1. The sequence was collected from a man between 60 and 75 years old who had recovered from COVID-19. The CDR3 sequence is CASSFGQGMEPQHF. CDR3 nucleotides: TGTGCCAGCAGCTTCGGACAGGGCATGGAGCCCCAGCATTTT.